This is a list of T cell receptor beta chains from one sample in a study of blood T cell repertoires in COVID-19. Repertoires were generated with immunoSEQ multiplex PCR, while TCRdb's copy carries only in-frame clones and drops some. The sample contains about 350,000 clones, roughly 90% of which appear only once. What was sequenced was peripheral blood. These receptor sequences come from a woman aged 55-69 years with COVID-19, enrolled during active disease. CDR3s include the opening cysteine and the closing phenylalanine or tryptophan. The D gene is left open where the match is weak. Part of the rows lack a size; the others show once, few, many or a class for expanded clones.

abundance | j_gene | d_gene | v_gene | CDR3aa | CDR3nt
NA | TRBJ1-6 | TRBD1 | TRBV2 | CASSPLTGRMGSPLHF | TGTGCCAGCAGTCCCTTGACAGGGAGGATGGGTTCACCCCTCCACTTT
NA | TRBJ1-1 | TRBD1 | TRBV18 | CASSQTGGWTEAFF | TGTGCCAGCTCACAAACAGGGGGATGGACTGAAGCTTTCTTT
NA | TRBJ1-3 | TRBD1 | TRBV4-1 | CASSLTGPGNTIYF | TGCGCCAGCAGCCTGACAGGGCCTGGAAACACCATATATTTT
once | TRBJ1-2 | TRBD1 | TRBV18 | CASSPGTDYYGYTF | TGTGCCAGCTCACCCGGGACAGATTATTATGGCTACACCTTC
NA | TRBJ1-6 | TRBD1 | TRBV28 | CASSPRTGARDSPLHF | TGTGCCAGCAGTCCCCGGACAGGGGCTCGGGATTCACCCCTCCACTTT
NA | TRBJ2-5 | NA | TRBV5-1 | CASSLTYGAGKETQYF | TGCGCCAGCAGCTTGACTTATGGGGCAGGCAAAGAGACCCAGTACTTC
NA | TRBJ1-2 | NA | TRBV4-2 | CASSQKGEGPVYGYTF | TGTGCCAGCAGCCAAAAGGGAGAAGGGCCGGTCTATGGCTACACCTTC
NA | TRBJ2-7 | TRBD1 | TRBV12-5 | CASGLPTGGSGEQYF | TGTGCTAGTGGCCTACCTACAGGGGGGAGCGGCGAGCAGTACTTC
few | TRBJ2-7 | NA | TRBV27 | CASTSFAGYEQYF | TGTGCCAGCACTTCCTTCGCAGGGTACGAGCAGTACTTC
NA | TRBJ1-2 | TRBD1 | TRBV30 | CAWMRTGTISDGYTF | TGTGCCTGGATGAGGACAGGCACTATTTCGGATGGCTACACCTTC
NA | TRBJ2-7 | TRBD1 | TRBV5-1 | CASSLEVGIGTVSYEQYF | TGCGCCAGCAGCTTGGAGGTTGGAATAGGGACAGTCTCCTACGAGCAGTACTTC
NA | TRBJ1-5 | NA | TRBV10-3 | CAISERDVGVSQPQHF | TGTGCCATCAGTGAGCGGGATGTGGGAGTAAGCCAGCCCCAGCATTTT
once | TRBJ1-2 | NA | TRBV6-5 | CASTEGGVFSYTF | TGTGCCAGCACCGAGGGGGGGGTATTTAGCTACACCTTC
NA | TRBJ1-1 | TRBD1 | TRBV6-5 | CASTQDRGAEAFF | TGTGCCAGCACCCAGGACAGGGGCGCTGAAGCTTTCTTT
NA | TRBJ2-1 | NA | TRBV5-1 | CASSLVQFEQFF | TGCGCCAGCAGCTTGGTACAGTTTGAGCAGTTCTTC
NA | TRBJ2-7 | TRBD1 | TRBV2 | CASRPAGTGLSEQYF | TGTGCCAGCAGGCCTGCCGGGACAGGACTGTCCGAGCAGTACTTC
NA | TRBJ1-1 | NA | TRBV20-1 | CSASSGVGAEAFF | TGCAGTGCGAGTTCGGGGGTCGGGGCTGAAGCTTTCTTT
NA | TRBJ1-6 | NA | TRBV21-1 | CASSSGSSYNSPLHF | TGTGCCAGCAGCTCCGGGAGCTCCTATAATTCACCCCTCCACTTT
NA | TRBJ1-3 | TRBD1 | TRBV25-1 | CASREDRGPGNTIYF | TGTGCCAGCAGGGAGGACAGGGGGCCTGGAAACACCATATATTTT